The text below deals with one TCR beta chain. Its binding antigen is unknown. No clone much larger than this one lies a single base away; base qualities are absent. The data are from a study of cytotoxic CD8 clonotypes in ibrutinib-treated CLL (dated by TCRdb to 2020 to 2023). For context, the study as a whole: In this cohort, over 14 patients were treatment-naive and approximately ten were relapsed/refractory, while 17 to 18 had unmutated IGHV. All remission and progressive disease samples were collected while patients were still receiving ibrutinib. Longitudinal samples were obtainable from about 30% of the roughly 90 participants in the trial. On average, each sample yielded about 250,000 productive templates and roughly 95,000 productive rearrangements. Responses were partial in some 24 patients and complete in 2; after median about 68 months follow-up, roughly 15 stayed in remission and about twelve progressed. Cryopreserved peripheral blood mononuclear cells were collected at three points: before therapy, at response, and at either sustained remission or disease progression. Response samples were taken after a median of 12 months on treatment, ranging from about 6 to 36 months. General findings and caveats noted by the study authors: At baseline, clonality was higher than in age-matched healthy donors and showed a strong correlation with circulating CD8+ T-cell counts. Public clonotypes were rare and either shrank or stayed stable during treatment, and the rise in clonality at ibrutinib response reflected expansion of private clonotypes. At ibrutinib response clonality went up, during sustained remission it held steady, and at progression it dropped back toward baseline. Sustained-remission and progressing patients did not have matched sampling times, and lymph node repertoires were not examined.

On a MiSeq, deep resolution sequencing aimed for a depth between 1 in 1 million and 1 in 200,000 T cells, with each clonotype covered about 9.9x on average. The immunoSEQ hsTCRB Kit was used to generate TCR beta libraries. In the original analysis: ImmunoSEQ Data Assistant and ImmunoSEQ Analyzer were used for data analysis, and V, D and J genes were assigned according to IMGT definitions. Clonality was computed as one minus normalized Shannon entropy of productive rearrangement frequencies, ranging from 0 to 1. Public clonotype analysis was restricted to overrepresented clonotypes comprising at least 0.05% of each patient's repertoire. Approximately 13 age-matched healthy donor repertoires from immuneACCESS served as clonality controls. Held by TCRdb, this immuneACCESS table contains in-frame sequences only and omits some clones. Under half of the omission traces to an unresolved V gene where checked; the cause of the rest is unknown. V and J calls and clone size are as listed in that table; D and trimming were resolved from the DNA. The sample records over 70,000 clones, roughly 77% of which are singletons. The ten largest clones capture approximately 5.1% of the sample.

V is pared back by 3 bases and J by 2 bases, with 13 bases lying between the germline termini. From a lookup of the germline V gene, CDR1 and CDR2 are MNHNS and SASEGT. The CDR3 contains 16 residues, cysteine and phenylalanine counted. Kept here is only the CDR3 DNA, which spans 48 bases and is read in frame from base 1. According to the study, the label for this sample's time point signals: 12 months on ibrutinib. For TCR beta library preparation, 1.5 to 2 micrograms of genomic DNA were isolated from cryopreserved PBMCs. Longitudinal blood samples from CLL patients receiving ibrutinib monotherapy were subjected to high-throughput TCR beta sequencing. The patients took part in an open-label, single-center phase 2 trial of ibrutinib monotherapy.

Sequences were derived from PBMCs, sampled after 12 months of ibrutinib treatment. This receptor was taken from a human donor with chronic lymphocytic leukemia. This receptor chain uses TRBV6-1 and TRBJ1-4, with TRBD1 perhaps the D gene, on 6 matching bases. The sequenced DNA is TGTGCCAGCAGTGATGGACAGACCGCCACTAATGAAAAACTGTTTTTT. It specifies CASSDGQTATNEKLFF.